There are a few counts of the clone carrying this TCR beta chain. Antigen specificity is unknown. V shed 1 base and J shed 4 bases, with 10 bases lying between them. The CDR3 covers 14 residues. In germline, CDR1 is MNHNS, CDR2 SASEGT. The primer mix had 60 Vbeta and 13 Jbeta primers. Here immunoSEQ multiplex PCR was the method, and the copy in TCRdb shows in-frame clones only, minus some. This sample yields 120,000 to 150,000 clones, of which roughly 76% are seen a single time; roughly 2.9% belongs to the top ten. The record originates from a study of cytomegalovirus exposure and HLA in healthy donors. Study observations and caveats: An assumption of roughly uniform sequencing depth across donors underlay the presence/absence analyses. A likely sequencing artifact accounted for one observed cluster of highly shared sequence variants.

The receptor's source is a woman in her 30s in good health and CMV-seronegative. What was sequenced was PBMCs. The chain couples TRBV6-1 to TRBJ1-1, with D perhaps TRBD1 (5 bases). The CDR3 sequence: CASSEGGEGTEAFF. The CDR3 bases are TGTGCCAGCAGTGAAGGAGGGGAGGGCACTGAAGCTTTCTTT.